What follows are 22 T cell receptor beta chains derived from one specimen sequenced in a study of blood T cell repertoires in COVID-19. Profiling relied on immunoSEQ multiplex PCR, and the TCRdb table lists in-frame clones only, not all of them. The sample lists about 480,000 clones; around nine tenths were seen once. Sequencing was done on a sample of peripheral blood. The receptors derive from a woman between 25 and 40 years old with acute or convalescent COVID-19.

CDR3 bases: TGTGCCAGCACAAGGGCCTTTAAGGCGGGTCAGCCCCAGCATTTT. As protein: CASTRAFKAGQPQHF. The V call is TRBV2, the J call TRBJ1-5; D ambiguous. Germline lookup yields CDR1 SNHLY and CDR2 FYNNEI. Trimming took off 7 bases at V and 6 bases at J, with 19 bases between the two ends. The CDR3 has 15 amino acids.

V is TRBV6-5 and J is TRBJ1-1, with TRBD1 as a possible D gene (5 bases). The CDR3 has 15 residues. V dropped 6 bases and J dropped 5 bases, with 19 bases sitting between them. In germline, CDR1 is MNHEY, CDR2 SVGAGI. The CDR3 nucleotides read TGTGCCAGCAGGGAGCATCAGGGAGGATGGACTGAAGCTTTCTTT. Amino acids: CASREHQGGWTEAFF.

This clone came up once. The chain uses TRBV7-8 and TRBJ1-2; no reliable D call. The CDR3 is 15 residues long. With 5 bases removed from V and 8 bases from J, the gap between germline ends came to 21 bases. CDR1 and CDR2 (germline): SGHVS, FQNEAQ. The CDR3 sequence: CASSGSVRTEEGYTF. DNA for the CDR3: TGTGCCAGCAGCGGTTCCGTTCGGACGGAGGAAGGCTACACCTTC.

The gene calls are TRBV5-8 and TRBJ2-7, with TRBD1 matching 8 bases. After removal of 1 base from V and 3 bases from J, the junction contained 6 bases not matched to a gene. CDR1 is SGHTS, CDR2 YDEGEE, per germline. The CDR3 runs 15 residues. Here the CDR3 reads CASSLWSGQVYEQYF. Written as DNA, the CDR3 is TGTGCCAGCAGCTTGTGGTCGGGACAGGTCTACGAGCAGTACTTC.

This rearrangement joins TRBV27 to TRBJ1-5; no clear D gene. The ends were cut back, 0 bases at V and 2 bases at J, with 2 bases in the middle. Germline lookup yields CDR1 MNHEY and CDR2 SMNVEV (reference sequence). This CDR3 comprises 13 residues. In nucleotides, the CDR3 is TGTGCCAGCAGTTTATCCGGCAATCAGCCCCAGCATTTT. Translated, it gives CASSLSGNQPQHF.

The chain combines TRBV2 with TRBJ1-1; D might be TRBD1 (5 bases). The V gene's germline CDR1 is SNHLY and CDR2 FYNNEI. The length of the CDR3 is 13 residues. Trimming took off 4 bases at V and 4 bases at J, with 10 bases between the two ends. The CDR3 DNA reads TGTGCCAGCAGTGGGGAGGGGTCCACTGAAGCTTTCTTT. Translation: CASSGEGSTEAFF.

The chain carries TRBV7-2 and TRBJ2-5, with TRBD2 as a possible D gene (5 bases). Germline V gene sequence: CDR1 SGHTA, CDR2 FQGNSA. The length of the CDR3 is 13 residues. Trimming took 4 bases from V and 4 from J, leaving 10 bases between them. CDR3 DNA sequence: TGTGCCAGCAGCTCCGGACTGGTAGAGACCCAGTACTTC. Protein sequence: CASSSGLVETQYF.

The chain links TRBV5-6 to TRBJ1-2; a possible D gene is TRBD1 (5 bases). V was shortened by 0 bases and J by 4 bases, with 7 bases between the two germline ends. The CDR3 length is 13 residues. The V gene's germline CDR1 is SGHDT and CDR2 YYEEEE. This CDR3 is CASSLEGVYGYTF. The CDR3 region has the DNA TGTGCCAGCAGCTTGGAAGGGGTCTATGGCTACACCTTC.

This sequence joins TRBV4-1 and TRBJ1-6; D is ambiguous. This CDR3 has 14 residues. V lost 0 bases and J 9 bases, leaving 9 bases between the germline ends. The germline V gene has CDR1 MGHRA and CDR2 YSYEKL. Here the CDR3 reads CASSQDWSGSPLHF. The CDR3 nucleotides read TGCGCCAGCAGCCAAGATTGGTCGGGTTCACCCCTCCACTTT.

The genes are TRBV5-6 and TRBJ2-3, with TRBD2 as a possible D gene (6 bases). This CDR3 is 15 amino acids long. CDR1 and CDR2 from the germline V gene are SGHDT and YYEEEE. With 2 bases removed from V and 0 bases from J, the gap between germline ends came to 10 bases. In DNA form, the CDR3 reads TGTGCCAGCAGCTTAAGCGGGTTTAGCACAGATACGCAGTATTTT. Protein sequence: CASSLSGFSTDTQYF.

The genes are TRBV4-1 and TRBJ2-7; D not resolved. CDR3 size: 13 residues. The V gene's germline CDR1 is MGHRA and CDR2 YSYEKL. V was cut by 1 base and J by 4 bases, with 8 bases left in between. The CDR3 sequence: CASSQVPGYEQYF. The CDR3 nucleotides read TGCGCCAGCAGCCAAGTACCCGGGTACGAGCAGTACTTC.

This chain links TRBV10-2 with TRBJ1-1; D is uncertain. Trimming took 9 bases from V and 6 from J, leaving 8 bases between them. The CDR3 loop spans 10 amino acids. Germline lookup yields CDR1 WSHSY and CDR2 SAAADI. In DNA form, the CDR3 reads TGCGCCAGTCGCGGCGCTGAAGCTTTCTTT. It codes for CASRGAEAFF.

This clone was detected only a few times. The chain recombines TRBV15 with TRBJ1-5; D remains ambiguous. V was pared by 0 bases and J by 3 bases, with 9 bases between. Germline values: CDR1 LNHNV, CDR2 YYDKDF (reference sequence). CDR3 length equals 15 residues. CDR3 DNA sequence: TGTGCCACCAGCAGAGATCTCGGGAACAATCAGCCCCAGCATTTT. It translates to CATSRDLGNNQPQHF.

The CDR3 bases are TGTGCCACCAGTGGACCACAGGGGTTGACGGACAATGAGCAGTTCTTC. Its protein is CATSGPQGLTDNEQFF. The chain is built from TRBV24-1 and TRBJ2-1; 7 positions agree with TRBD1. V lost 5 bases to trimming and J lost 5 bases; unmatched junction nucleotides: 11. Looked up from germline, CDR1 is KGHDR and CDR2 is SFDVKD. CDR3 length equals 16 residues.

The rearrangement joins TRBV3-1 (or the pseudogene TRBV3-2) to TRBJ1-2, with D perhaps TRBD1 (6 bases). The germline V gene has CDR1 LGHDT and CDR2 YNNKEL (reference sequence). The V end lost 4 bases, the J end lost 4 bases, and 19 bases lay between the germline ends. CDR3 length equals 16 residues. CDR3 sequence: CASSPTGSSSGYGYTF. The CDR3 nucleotides read TGTGCCAGCAGCCCAACAGGGTCCTCTTCCGGCTATGGCTACACCTTC.

DNA of the CDR3: TGTGCCAGCAGTCCGAGGGGGCAGGAGACCCAGTACTTC. Protein: CASSPRGQETQYF. V is TRBV28 and J is TRBJ2-5; 7 nucleotides align to TRBD1. V shed 5 bases and J 5 bases; nucleotides not matched to a gene: 5. CDR3 length: 13 amino acids. Germline V gene data show CDR1 as MDHEN and CDR2 as SYDVKM. Complete variable domain (other parts from reference TRBV28 and TRBJ2-5): DVKVTQSSRYLVKRTGEKVFLECVQDMDHENMFWYRQDPGLGLRLIYFSYDVKMKEKGDIPEGYSVSREKKERFSLILESASTNQTSMYLCASSPRGQETQYFGPGTRLLVL.

The chain joins TRBV2 to TRBJ1-2; no firm D call. V dropped 3 bases and J dropped 3 bases, with 14 bases sitting between them. From germline, CDR1 is SNHLY and CDR2 FYNNEI. This CDR3 spans 15 amino acids. The CDR3 loop is CASSDGRSNYYGYTF. The CDR3 coding sequence is TGTGCCAGCAGTGACGGAAGGAGCAACTACTATGGCTACACCTTC.

The chain uses TRBV7-9 and TRBJ2-5; 9 bases align to TRBD2. There are 16 residues in the CDR3. In germline, CDR1 is SEHNR, CDR2 FQNEAQ (reference sequence). With V trimmed by 1 base and J by 2 bases, 5 bases remained unmatched. Here the CDR3 DNA reads TGTGCCAGCAGCTTAGGCGGCGGGGGGGGTCAAGAGACCCAGTACTTC. Translation: CASSLGGGGGQETQYF.

This chain links TRBV3-1 (or the pseudogene TRBV3-2) with TRBJ2-6; no clear D gene. The germline CDR1 and CDR2 sequences are LGHDT and YNNKEL (reference sequence). The CDR3 has 13 amino acids. Trimming removed 8 bases from V and 1 base from J, with 6 bases in between. CDR3 in DNA: TGTGCCAGCGTCCTTTCTGGGGCCAACGTCCTGACTTTC. It codes for CASVLSGANVLTF.

J is TRBJ1-1 and V is TRBV5-5; unclear D gene. This CDR3 has 13 amino acids. Trimming left V 3 bases short and J 5 bases short, with 11 bases between. The V gene's germline CDR1 is SGHKS and CDR2 YYEKEE (reference sequence). The CDR3 region is CASSSEWRTEAFF. The CDR3 nucleotides are TGTGCCAGCAGCTCTGAATGGAGGACTGAAGCTTTCTTT. Based on the CDR3 plus reference TRBV5-5 and TRBJ1-1, the full variable domain is DAGVTQSPTHLIKTRGQQVTLRCSPISGHKSVSWYQQVLGQGPQFIFQYYEKEERGRGNFPDRFSARQFPNYSSELNVNALLLGDSALYLCASSSEWRTEAFFGQGTRLTVV.

This chain joins TRBV2 and TRBJ2-2; 9 bases fit TRBD1. The CDR3 runs 15 residues. V shed 6 bases, J shed 5 bases, and the junction held 7 bases outside the gene matches. Germline assignment: CDR1 SNHLY and CDR2 FYNNEI. The CDR3: CASRPDRGVTGELFF. The CDR3 nucleotides are TGTGCCAGCAGGCCTGACAGGGGGGTTACCGGGGAGCTGTTTTTT.

CDR3 sequence reads: CASSTRSGAARYGYTF. The CDR3 nucleotides are TGTGCCAGCAGTACTCGGTCAGGGGCCGCGAGGTATGGCTACACCTTC. The J gene is TRBJ1-2, the V gene TRBV6-6, with D tentatively TRBD1 (6 bases). The ends were cut back, 5 bases at V and 5 bases at J, with 21 bases in the middle. This CDR3 comprises 16 residues. CDR1 is MNHNY, CDR2 SVGAGI, per germline (reference sequence).